Listed below are T cell receptor beta chains from one sample, sequenced in a study of cytomegalovirus exposure and HLA in healthy donors. TCRdb's copy holds only in-frame clones and misses some; the assay was immunoSEQ multiplex PCR. The data contain around 110,000 clones, under 80% of them seen just once; the ten biggest clones take up under 6.5%. The sequenced sample was PBMCs. The receptors stem from a woman in her forties or fifties in good health and CMV-seropositive. Each CDR3 is given with its conserved first and last residue. Each record gives: clone size, D gene, J gene, V gene, CDR3 protein, CDR3 DNA. The D gene is left open where the match is weak. Some rows mark clone size as missing; the rest say once, few, many or name a class of expanded clone.

.	.	TRBJ2-3	TRBV19	CASSLGGPATDTQYF	TGTGCCAGTAGTTTGGGGGGGCCGGCAACAGATACGCAGTATTTT
few	TRBD1	TRBJ1-6	TRBV6-6	CASTGQANNSPLHF	TGTGCCAGCACCGGACAGGCAAACAACTCACCCCTCCACTTT
.	.	TRBJ2-2	TRBV7-3	CASSLRIGGRSGELFF	TGTGCCAGCAGCTTACGGATCGGGGGACGGAGCGGGGAGCTGTTTTTT
.	.	TRBJ2-5	TRBV5-1	CASSRQLQETQYF	TGCGCCAGCAGCAGACAGTTACAAGAGACCCAGTACTTC
.	TRBD1	TRBJ2-3	TRBV10-3	CAISLGQGLKVTDTQYF	TGTGCCATCAGCCTGGGACAGGGTTTGAAAGTCACAGATACGCAGTATTTT
.	.	TRBJ1-2	TRBV4-1	CASSPSTVFNYGYTF	TGCGCCAGCAGCCCGTCGACAGTTTTTAACTATGGCTACACCTTC
.	.	TRBJ2-5	TRBV5-8	CASSLYRRGYVETQYF	TGTGCCAGCAGCTTGTATCGCAGGGGTTACGTGGAGACCCAGTACTTC
.	TRBD1	TRBJ1-1	TRBV6-6	CASSNLGQGATGAFF	TGTGCCAGCAGTAACCTAGGACAGGGGGCGACGGGGGCTTTCTTT
.	.	TRBJ2-7	TRBV7-7	CASSLGRYYEQYF	TGTGCCAGCAGCTTGGGGAGGTACTACGAGCAGTACTTC
.	TRBD2	TRBJ2-4	TRBV7-2	CASSLVGGGAKNIQYF	TGTGCCAGCAGCTTAGTCGGCGGGGGGGCCAAAAACATTCAGTACTTC
once	TRBD1	TRBJ1-1	TRBV18	CASSPPGTGKMNTEAFF	TGTGCCAGCTCACCACCTGGGACAGGGAAAATGAACACTGAAGCTTTCTTT
.	TRBD1	TRBJ2-7	TRBV6-6	CASRQSTGGTYEQYF	TGTGCCAGCAGGCAGTCGACAGGGGGCACCTACGAGCAGTACTTC
.	TRBD1	TRBJ2-2	TRBV4-2	CASSQLVTGGFLTGELFF	TGTGCCAGCAGCCAACTCGTGACAGGGGGCTTTCTAACCGGGGAGCTGTTTTTT
.	.	TRBJ1-2	TRBV29-1	CSVDPRGVAYGYTF	TGCAGCGTCGATCCCCGGGGGGTGGCCTATGGCTACACCTTC
.	.	TRBJ2-1	TRBV7-2	CASTPTSNNEQFF	TGTGCCAGCACCCCGACTAGTAACAATGAGCAGTTCTTC
.	TRBD1	TRBJ1-6	TRBV7-2	CASSQTGGAYNSLLHF	TGTGCCAGCAGCCAAACAGGGGGCGCCTATAATTCACTCCTCCACTTT
.	.	TRBJ2-5	TRBV5-1	CASSPGTAQETQYF	TGCGCCAGCAGCCCCGGGACTGCCCAAGAGACCCAGTACTTC
.	.	TRBJ2-3	TRBV28	CASSLGRTGVADTQYF	TGTGCCAGCAGTTTAGGGCGTACGGGGGTTGCAGATACGCAGTATTTT
once	TRBD1	TRBJ2-7	TRBV29-1	CSARGDRGNYEQYF	TGCAGCGCGCGCGGGGACAGGGGAAACTACGAGCAGTACTTC
.	TRBD2	TRBJ2-1	TRBV5-1	CASSFGTSDNNEQFF	TGCGCCAGCAGCTTCGGGACTAGCGACAACAATGAGCAGTTCTTC
few	.	TRBJ1-5	TRBV19	CASSISPGQPQHF	TGTGCCAGTAGTATTTCCCCCGGGCAGCCCCAGCATTTT
.	.	TRBJ1-5	TRBV9	CASSGNTDQPQHF	TGTGCCAGCAGCGGTAATACGGATCAGCCCCAGCATTTT
.	.	TRBJ1-1	TRBV28	CASRTGQPEAFF	TGTGCCAGCAGAACCGGACAGCCTGAAGCTTTCTTT
.	.	TRBJ1-2	TRBV28	CASSATGYGYTF	TGTGCCAGCAGTGCGACAGGATATGGCTACACCTTC
once	.	TRBJ2-1	TRBV15	CATSIQGSGVRNLNEQFF	TGTGCCACCAGTATTCAGGGGAGTGGGGTTCGGAACCTCAATGAGCAGTTCTTC
.	.	TRBJ2-7	TRBV2	CASRFGGAGGYEQYF	TGTGCCAGCAGGTTTGGAGGGGCCGGAGGGTACGAGCAGTACTTC
.	.	TRBJ2-2	TRBV5-1	CASSLSRAGHTGELFF	TGCGCCAGCAGCTTATCCAGGGCCGGACACACCGGGGAGCTGTTTTTT
once	.	TRBJ2-2	TRBV2	CASIEHGWSFWGHANTGELFF	TGTGCCAGCATAGAGCACGGCTGGAGTTTCTGGGGACACGCGAACACCGGGGAGCTGTTTTTT
.	.	TRBJ2-7	TRBV5-4	CASSWGVDEGYEQYF	TGTGCCAGCAGCTGGGGCGTTGATGAAGGCTACGAGCAGTACTTC
.	.	TRBJ2-1	TRBV5-1	CASSSQGHEQFF	TGCGCCAGCAGCTCCCAGGGACACGAGCAGTTCTTC
.	.	TRBJ2-5	TRBV7-9	CSRSETGRRGETQYF	TGTTCCAGAAGCGAAACTGGCAGACGAGGGGAGACCCAGTACTTC
.	TRBD1	TRBJ1-4	TRBV9	CASSAGGTGDEKLFF	TGTGCCAGCAGCGCAGGGGGGACAGGGGATGAAAAACTGTTTTTT
few	.	TRBJ2-1	TRBV6-5	CASSRQVPTYNEQFF	TGTGCCAGCAGTAGACAGGTACCGACCTACAATGAGCAGTTCTTC
few	.	TRBJ2-5	TRBV6-1	CASSRSLQETQYF	TGTGCCAGCAGTCGATCTCTCCAGGAGACCCAGTACTTC
.	TRBD1	TRBJ1-6	TRBV6-6	CASSYSGQGGSPLHF	TGTGCCAGCAGTTACTCAGGACAGGGGGGTTCACCCCTCCACTTT
.	TRBD1	TRBJ1-6	TRBV11-3	CASSQGVGSPYNSPLHF	TGTGCCAGCAGCCAGGGGGTAGGGTCCCCCTATAATTCACCCCTCCACTTT
.	.	TRBJ1-5	TRBV6-5	CASSYTGNQPQHF	TGTGCCAGCAGTTACACAGGGAATCAGCCCCAGCATTTT
.	TRBD2	TRBJ2-2	TRBV28	CASSPILAGGIGELFF	TGTGCCAGCAGTCCCATTCTAGCGGGGGGCATCGGGGAGCTGTTTTTT
.	TRBD1	TRBJ1-2	TRBV7-9	CASSPGQGVSYGYTF	TGTGCCAGCAGCCCCGGACAGGGAGTTAGTTATGGCTACACCTTC
few	TRBD1	TRBJ1-3	TRBV5-1	CASSQGTGLWKSGNTIYF	TGCGCCAGCAGCCAGGGGACAGGATTGTGGAAGTCTGGAAACACCATATATTTT
once	TRBD1	TRBJ1-3	TRBV5-6	CASSPTGAGNTIYF	TGTGCCAGCAGCCCGACAGGGGCTGGAAACACCATATATTTT
.	TRBD2	TRBJ2-2	TRBV5-1	CASSYAGTSGGRNTGELFF	TGCGCCAGCAGCTACGCCGGGACTAGCGGGGGGAGAAACACCGGGGAGCTGTTTTTT
.	.	TRBJ2-7	TRBV18	CASSPAGKAYEQYF	TGTGCCAGCTCCCCAGCGGGCAAGGCCTACGAGCAGTACTTC
few	.	TRBJ2-7	TRBV10-3	CAIRPFGVALSYEQYF	TGTGCCATCAGGCCTTTCGGGGTAGCGCTCTCCTACGAGCAGTACTTC
.	.	TRBJ1-6	TRBV2	CASARDLGVDNSPLHF	TGTGCCAGCGCCCGCGACTTGGGAGTGGATAATTCACCCCTCCACTTT
.	.	TRBJ1-4	TRBV7-6	CASSSVRGEKLFF	TGTGCCAGCAGTTCCGTTAGGGGTGAAAAACTGTTTTTT
once	.	TRBJ1-2	TRBV28	CASSFRNYGYTF	TGTGCCAGCAGTTTCCGTAACTATGGCTACACCTTC
.	TRBD1	TRBJ1-1	TRBV5-1	CASRRDRGHNTEAFF	TGCGCCAGCAGACGGGACAGGGGGCACAACACTGAAGCTTTCTTT
.	TRBD1	TRBJ1-5	TRBV28	CASSFRGRRNQPQHF	TGTGCCAGCAGTTTCAGGGGGCGAAGGAATCAGCCCCAGCATTTT
.	TRBD1	TRBJ1-1	TRBV13	CASSFTGGYTEAFF	TGTGCCAGCAGCTTCACAGGGGGTTACACTGAAGCTTTCTTT